The 7 T cell receptor beta chains below were found in one sample sequenced in a study of the immune and genomic landscape of osteosarcoma. Poor-prognosis osteosarcoma patients supplied post-treatment primary, local recurrence and metastasis tumor specimens. This table comes from immunoSEQ multiplex PCR, and its TCRdb copy is limited to in-frame clones, with some not included. The sample has fewer than 6,500 clones; about 63% are singletons. The specimen sequenced was osteosarcoma tumor tissue from the lung. These receptors all come from a human donor with osteosarcoma.

V is TRBV27 and J is TRBJ1-3, with D possibly TRBD1 on 5 matching bases. The CDR3 runs 15 residues. Germline loops: CDR1 MNHEY, CDR2 SMNVEV (reference sequence). V lost 5 bases, J lost 0 bases, and 11 bases lay in between. The CDR3 region is CASSPGGGSGNTIYF. For the CDR3, the DNA is TGTGCCAGCAGTCCGGGGGGGGGCTCTGGAAACACCATATATTTT.

The chain carries TRBV6-6 and TRBJ2-5; D might be TRBD1 (6 bases). The CDR3 totals 15 residues. The germline V gene has CDR1 MNHNY and CDR2 SVGAGI (reference sequence). The V end was cut by 7 bases, the J end by 2 bases, with 17 bases between. CDR3 nucleotide sequence: TGTGCCAGCACCCAAACAGGGTTTGGTCAAGAGACCCAGTACTTC. Amino acid sequence: CASTQTGFGQETQYF.

V usage is TRBV7-8 and J usage is TRBJ2-7, with 11 bases identical to TRBD2. CDR1 is SGHVS, CDR2 FQNEAQ, per germline. This CDR3 comprises 15 residues. V dropped 2 bases and J dropped 7; count of bases not matched to a gene: 7. CDR3 coding DNA: TGTGCCAGCAGCTTATCGCTAGCGGGAGGAAGGGAGCAGTACTTC. It encodes CASSLSLAGGREQYF.

The chain has TRBV6-1 and TRBJ1-5; D is undetermined. The CDR3 contains 16 residues. Germline V gene lookup returns CDR1 MNHNS and CDR2 SASEGT. Trimming took off 0 bases at V and 3 bases at J, with 12 bases between the two ends. The CDR3 sequence: CASSEAVGTANQPQHF. CDR3 coding DNA: TGTGCCAGCAGTGAAGCGGTGGGAACAGCCAATCAGCCCCAGCATTTT.

The chain uses TRBV10-3 and TRBJ2-5; D tentatively reads TRBD1 or TRBD2 (5 bases each). V lost 0 bases, J lost 5 bases, and 25 bases lay in between. The CDR3 spans 19 residues. Germline V lookup: CDR1 ENHRY, CDR2 SYGVKD. The CDR3 bases are TGTGCCATCAGTGAGTCATATGGGGGAGCCATCGAAGGATTCGAGACCCAGTACTTC. Its translation: CAISESYGGAIEGFETQYF.

V and J are TRBV30 and TRBJ1-1; maybe TRBD1 (5 bases). Germline CDR1 GTSNPN, CDR2 SVGIG (reference sequence). Deletions cut 3 bases from V and 2 bases from J, with 13 bases between. The CDR3 spans 14 residues. This chain's CDR3 is CAWRTRQRNTEAFF. As DNA, the CDR3 is TGTGCCTGGAGGACAAGACAGAGAAACACTGAAGCTTTCTTT.

This chain links TRBV5-6 with TRBJ2-1, with 12 nucleotides matching TRBD2. Germline V gives CDR1 SGHDT, CDR2 YYEEEE. The J segment lost 7 bases and the V segment lost 1 base, leaving 9 bases of the junction unmatched. The length of the CDR3 is 17 residues. CDR3 residues: CASSLQSGLAGVNEQFF. The DNA of the CDR3 is TGTGCCAGCAGCTTGCAATCGGGACTAGCGGGTGTTAATGAGCAGTTCTTC.